A single sample is the source of the 10 T cell receptor beta chains below, sequenced in a study of Ad26.COV2.S vaccination and SARS-CoV-2 variants. Assay: immunoSEQ multiplex PCR; the TCRdb copy retains only in-frame clones and omits some. This table holds over 450,000 clones, around 89% found once. Treatment of the sample: some 20 received Ad26.COV2.S at low or high dose, single or two shots; a few received placebo; per-sample allocation not given. Each sample was drawn 63 days after the first injection (of vaccine or placebo). Sequenced here: peripheral blood, sampled in a trial of Ad26.COV2.S vaccine versus placebo. All receptors come from a person aged 18-60 years who received the Ad26.COV2.S COVID-19 vaccine or a placebo.

The J gene is TRBJ2-1, the V gene TRBV3-1 (or the pseudogene TRBV3-2); D perhaps matches TRBD2 (6 bases). Looked up from germline, CDR1 is LGHDT and CDR2 is YNNKEL (reference sequence). V was pared by 5 bases and J by 3 bases, with 11 bases between. The CDR3 is 14 amino acids. This chain's CDR3 is CASSWRTNYNEQFF. The DNA of the CDR3 is TGTGCCAGCAGCTGGCGGACTAACTACAATGAGCAGTTCTTC.

The CDR3 region is CASSLGLYGYTF. Here the CDR3 DNA reads TGTGCCAGCAGCTTGGGCCTCTATGGCTACACCTTC. The V and J genes are TRBV5-8 and TRBJ1-2, with D uncertain. V lost 0 bases and J lost 4, with 4 bases in between. Germline V gives CDR1 SGHTS, CDR2 YDEGEE. CDR3 length: 12 amino acids.

The chain uses TRBV11-2 and TRBJ2-4, with 10 bases matching TRBD2. Germline CDR1 is SGHAT and CDR2 is FQNNGV. V trimming: 6 bases; J trimming: 0 bases; junction bases outside the gene matches: 5. The CDR3 sequence is 16 residues long. The DNA of the CDR3 is TGTGCCAGCAGGGCTAGCGGGAGCGTAGCCAAAAACATTCAGTACTTC. Translated, it gives CASRASGSVAKNIQYF.

The chain couples TRBV6-6 to TRBJ1-1, with D uncertain. The CDR3 spans 13 residues. Trimming took off 3 bases at V and 6 bases at J, with 11 bases between the two ends. CDR1 and CDR2 from the germline V gene are MNHNY and SVGAGI (reference sequence). CDR3 bases: TGTGCCAGCAGTTATGTGGGTAGCGCTGAAGCTTTCTTT. Translation gives CASSYVGSAEAFF.

This sequence joins TRBV3-1 (or the pseudogene TRBV3-2) and TRBJ2-1, with 8 bases fitting TRBD2. The ends lost 4 bases at V and 3 bases at J; junction bases unmatched: 8. The CDR3 loop spans 16 amino acids. CDR1 LGHDT and CDR2 YNNKEL come from the germline V gene (reference sequence). The CDR3 sequence is CASSRFIAGLYNEQFF. In DNA, the CDR3 is TGTGCCAGCAGCCGCTTTATAGCGGGACTCTACAATGAGCAGTTCTTC.

V is TRBV10-3 and J is TRBJ1-5; D is unresolved. This CDR3 is 13 amino acids long. Germline loops: CDR1 ENHRY, CDR2 SYGVKD. V was clipped by 4 bases and J by 5 bases, with 9 bases between them. CDR3 residues: CAISAAADQPQHF. The CDR3 DNA reads as TGTGCCATCAGTGCGGCGGCTGATCAGCCCCAGCATTTT.

This clone was detected only once. The V and J genes are TRBV18 and TRBJ1-2; TRBD1 might be the D (5 bases). This CDR3 contains 16 residues. In germline, CDR1 is KGHSH, CDR2 LQKENI. Trimming took 5 bases from V and 4 from J, leaving 20 bases between them. This CDR3 is CASSDGRGAYPYGYTF. In DNA, the CDR3 is TGTGCCAGCTCAGACGGTAGGGGAGCTTACCCCTATGGCTACACCTTC.

The rearrangement links TRBV10-3 to TRBJ2-3, with 13 bases that match TRBD2. CDR1 ENHRY and CDR2 SYGVKD come from the germline V gene. Trimming cost V 6 bases and J 4 bases; bases outside gene matches: 4. This CDR3 is 15 amino acids long. The CDR3 region has the DNA TGTGCCATCAGGGCTGGACTAGCGGGGGCAGATACGCAGTATTTT. It codes for CAIRAGLAGADTQYF.

The chain uses TRBV7-3 and TRBJ2-3, with 7 bases aligning to TRBD1. CDR1 is SGHTA and CDR2 is FQGTGA in the germline V gene. Trimming removed 5 bases from V and 4 bases from J; junction bases left unmatched: 12. The CDR3 has 16 amino acids. The CDR3 region is CASSPLGGGAADTQYF. The CDR3 DNA follows: TGTGCCAGCAGCCCACTAGGGGGCGGTGCGGCAGATACGCAGTATTTT.

There are a few counts of this clone. V is TRBV2 and J is TRBJ1-6; D gene ambiguous. Germline V gene sequence: CDR1 SNHLY, CDR2 FYNNEI. The CDR3 is made up of 15 amino acids. The germline V and J ends were trimmed by 10 bases and 6 bases, with 19 bases remaining between them. The CDR3 loop reads CAIRSPSARNSPLHF. The CDR3 DNA sequence: TGTGCCATTCGGTCCCCGTCTGCTCGTAATTCACCCCTCCACTTT. The full variable domain, its missing parts supplied by reference TRBV2 and TRBJ1-6, is EPEVTQTPSHQVTQMGQEVILRCVPISNHLYFYWYRQILGQKVEFLVSFYNNEISEKSEIFDDQFSVERPDGSNFTLKIRSTKLEDSAMYFCAIRSPSARNSPLHFGNGTRLTVT.